This T cell receptor (beta chain) stems from a study of memory CD4+ T cells and cytomegalovirus serostatus. The sort gate was single viable CD3+CD4+CD8-CD45RO+ cells for memory CD4+ T cells. In the original analysis: Out-of-frame sequences were removed, leaving roughly 2,200,000 distinct TCRbeta sequences. Using immunoSEQ multiplex PCR, the repertoire was profiled, and TCRdb retains in-frame clones only, with some absent. D and trimming were read from the DNA, whereas the V and J calls and clone size are those reported in that table. The sample lists tens of thousands of clones, around three quarters occurring once. In its sample, this clone was seen once. The CDR3 runs 13 residues. Germline V lookup: CDR1 KGHSH, CDR2 LQKENI. Trimming pared 3 bases from V and 2 bases from J, leaving 8 bases between.

This TCR came from an adult in good health and CMV-seropositive. The V gene is TRBV18, the J gene TRBJ2-7; D is ambiguous. The sample comprised memory CD4+ T cells from blood. The CDR3 bases are TGTGCCAGCTCACCCGGAGCGACCTACGAGCAGTACGTC. It yields the protein CASSPGATYEQYV.